The 20 T cell receptor beta chains in this list originate from one sample, sequenced in a study of blood T cell repertoires in COVID-19. Clones were sequenced by immunoSEQ multiplex PCR, and TCRdb holds only the in-frame ones, with some missing. The sample has 250,000 to 350,000 clones; 92% are singletons. The sequencing sample was made of PBMCs or T cells enriched from blood (not recorded which). Source of these receptors: a woman aged 25 to 45 who had recovered from COVID-19.

This chain joins TRBV4-3 and TRBJ1-5; tentatively, D is TRBD1 (5 bases). Germline loops: CDR1 LGHNA, CDR2 YSLEER. V was cut by 0 bases and J by 0 bases, with 21 bases left in between. CDR3 size: 20 residues. CDR3 region: CASSQDQSASQGYSNQPQHF. For the CDR3, the DNA is TGCGCCAGCAGCCAAGATCAGTCGGCCAGCCAGGGATATAGCAATCAGCCCCAGCATTTT.

V gene TRBV14 combines with J gene TRBJ2-7; D possibly corresponds to TRBD2 (5 bases). The CDR3 is 13 amino acids. V dropped 4 bases and J dropped 2 bases, with 9 bases sitting between them. CDR1 SGHDN and CDR2 FVKESK come from the germline V gene. The CDR3 DNA follows: TGTGCCAGCAGCCTACTAGTCGCCTACGAGCAGTACTTC. This translates into CASSLLVAYEQYF.

The rearrangement links TRBV5-4 to TRBJ1-1; a weak D match, TRBD1 (5 bases). Germline V gene data show CDR1 as SGHNT and CDR2 as YYREEE (reference sequence). The V and J ends lost 7 bases and 9 bases respectively, with 13 bases between them. The CDR3 sequence is 11 residues long. CDR3 amino acids: CASGKRGQAFF. The DNA for the CDR3 is TGTGCCAGCGGAAAAAGGGGCCAAGCTTTCTTT.

The count of this clone is one. CDR3 in DNA: TGTGCCAGCAGTGAAGCAGGGAGCTCCTACAATGAGCAGTTCTTC. Amino acids: CASSEAGSSYNEQFF. The rearrangement joins TRBV6-1 to TRBJ2-1, with a weak D call TRBD2 (5 bases). The germline V and J ends were trimmed by 0 bases and 0 bases, with 6 bases remaining between them. The CDR3 is 15 residues long. Germline values: CDR1 MNHNS, CDR2 SASEGT.

The chain couples TRBV19 to TRBJ2-3; 8 positions agree with TRBD2. Germline lookup yields CDR1 LNHDA and CDR2 SQIVND (reference sequence). This CDR3 comprises 15 residues. J lost 2 bases, V lost 3 bases, and 4 bases had no gene match. CDR3 nucleotide sequence: TGTGCCAGTAGTATGTTAGCGGGACCCACAGATACGCAGTATTTT. Its protein product is CASSMLAGPTDTQYF.

The V and J genes are TRBV15 and TRBJ2-1; 10 positions agree with TRBD1. With V trimmed by 0 bases and J by 3 bases, 11 bases remained unmatched. Looked up from germline, CDR1 is LNHNV and CDR2 is YYDKDF (reference sequence). The CDR3 length is 19 residues. DNA for the CDR3: TGTGCCACCAGCAGAGAAGGGACAGGGGCCCAGCGGGACTACAATGAGCAGTTCTTC. Its translation is CATSREGTGAQRDYNEQFF. Supplemented by reference TRBV15 and TRBJ2-1, the full variable domain reads DAMVIQNPRYQVTQFGKPVTLSCSQTLNHNVMYWYQQKSSQAPKLLFHYYDKDFNNEADTPDNFQSRRPNTSFCFLDIRSPGLGDTAMYLCATSREGTGAQRDYNEQFFGPGTRLTVL.

The chain recombines TRBV5-1 with TRBJ2-3, with a weak D call TRBD2 (5 bases). V lost 2 bases, J lost 0 bases, and 16 bases lay in between. The CDR3 has 17 residues. Per germline, CDR1 SGHRS and CDR2 YFSETQ. The CDR3 DNA reads TGCGCCAGCAGCTTAGTTGGTGCGGGTTCTAGCACAGATACGCAGTATTTT. Residues: CASSLVGAGSSTDTQYF.

This chain links TRBV5-6 with TRBJ1-2, with 7 bases identical to TRBD1. The CDR3 is made up of 14 amino acids. Germline CDR1 is SGHDT and CDR2 is YYEEEE. Germline trimming cut 3 bases from V and 4 bases from J; bases unmatched to any gene: 6. The CDR3 reads CASSWTGSGYGYTF. The CDR3, as DNA: TGTGCCAGCAGCTGGACAGGCTCAGGCTATGGCTACACCTTC.

This sequence joins TRBV6-1 and TRBJ2-3, with D possibly being TRBD2 (6 bases). The CDR3 extends over 14 amino acids. The V gene's germline CDR1 is MNHNS and CDR2 SASEGT. V was shortened by 0 bases and J by 6 bases, with 10 bases between the two germline ends. The CDR3, as DNA: TGTGCCAGCAGTGAAGCTGGGGGGACGGATACGCAGTATTTT. Protein sequence: CASSEAGGTDTQYF.

A note on this clone: Other DNA sequences within the sample encode an identical CDR3. The rearrangement joins TRBV28 to TRBJ1-3; D not certain. V lost 2 bases and J lost 4, with 3 bases in between. Germline CDR1 MDHEN, CDR2 SYDVKM. This CDR3 is built from 12 residues. The CDR3 bases are TGTGCCAGCAGTTTACAGGGAAACACCATATATTTT. Translating it yields CASSLQGNTIYF. Drawing the rest from reference TRBV28 and TRBJ1-3, the complete variable domain is DVKVTQSSRYLVKRTGEKVFLECVQDMDHENMFWYRQDPGLGLRLIYFSYDVKMKEKGDIPEGYSVSREKKERFSLILESASTNQTSMYLCASSLQGNTIYFGEGSWLTVV.

J is TRBJ1-6 and V is TRBV28; 8 bases align to TRBD1. Germline V CDR1 and CDR2: MDHEN, SYDVKM. The CDR3 contains 15 residues. Trimming took 4 bases from V and 14 from J; bases not matched to a gene: 13. The CDR3: CASSSGQGGGVALHF. In DNA form, the CDR3 reads TGTGCCAGCAGTTCCGGACAGGGCGGTGGTGTGGCCCTCCACTTT. The full variable domain, rest sourced from reference TRBV28 and TRBJ1-6, is DVKVTQSSRYLVKRTGEKVFLECVQDMDHENMFWYRQDPGLGLRLIYFSYDVKMKEKGDIPEGYSVSREKKERFSLILESASTNQTSMYLCASSSGQGGGVALHFGNGTRLTVT.

Regarding this clone: Other DNA sequences in the sample encode the same CDR3. The chain is built from TRBV18 and TRBJ2-7; D gene unclear. Trimming shortened V by 2 bases and J by 2 bases, and 4 bases separated the two germline ends. The germline V gene encodes CDR1 KGHSH and CDR2 LQKENI. The CDR3 runs 12 residues. CDR3 DNA: TGTGCCAGCTCACCAACGGCCTACGAGCAGTACTTC. This sequence encodes CASSPTAYEQYF. Drawing the rest from reference TRBV18 and TRBJ2-7, the complete variable domain is NAGVMQNPRHLVRRRGQEARLRCSPMKGHSHVYWYRQLPEEGLKFMVYLQKENIIDESGMPKERFSAEFPKEGPSILRIQQVVRGDSAAYFCASSPTAYEQYFGPGTRLTVT.

This chain joins TRBV5-1 and TRBJ2-1, with TRBD1 identical over 9 bases. The CDR3 totals 18 residues. Germline values: CDR1 SGHRS, CDR2 YFSETQ. With 3 bases clipped from V and 6 bases from J, the junction kept 16 bases outside the gene matches. For the CDR3, the DNA is TGCGCCAGCAGCTGGGGACAGGGTCGGGATTCATATCCCAATGAGCAGTTCTTC. Translating it yields CASSWGQGRDSYPNEQFF.

This chain links TRBV19 with TRBJ1-5; a weak D match, TRBD1 (6 bases). The length of the CDR3 is 15 residues. Germline V gene sequence: CDR1 LNHDA, CDR2 SQIVND (reference sequence). The ends were cut back, 9 bases at V and 4 bases at J, with 19 bases in the middle. The CDR3 is CASTLNQGLNQPQHF. The CDR3 DNA follows: TGTGCCAGCACCTTAAATCAGGGGTTAAATCAGCCCCAGCATTTT.

The chain carries TRBV19 and TRBJ2-2, with TRBD1 identical over 7 bases. CDR1 is LNHDA, CDR2 SQIVND, per germline (reference sequence). CDR3 length: 16 amino acids. V dropped 0 bases and J dropped 7; count of bases not matched to a gene: 8. The CDR3, as DNA: TGTGCCAGTAGTATAGATCACGGGACAGTTATCGGGGAGCTGTTTTTT. It specifies CASSIDHGTVIGELFF.

The chain carries TRBV5-1 and TRBJ2-5; 7 bases map to TRBD1. Germline loops: CDR1 SGHRS, CDR2 YFSETQ. V lost 0 bases to trimming and J lost 5 bases; unmatched junction nucleotides: 4. The CDR3 is 14 amino acids. Here the CDR3 reads CASSLGTGVETQYF. For the CDR3, the DNA is TGCGCCAGCAGCTTGGGGACAGGCGTGGAGACCCAGTACTTC.

This chain uses TRBV4-1 with TRBJ1-1, with TRBD1 matching over 9 bases. Germline CDR1 reads MGHRA; CDR2 reads YSYEKL. V shed 0 bases and J 7 bases; nucleotides not matched to a gene: 9. CDR3 length equals 16 residues. The DNA for the CDR3 is TGCGCCAGCAGCCAAGAAAAGGGACAGGGAGGGTTTGAAGCTTTCTTT. This sequence encodes CASSQEKGQGGFEAFF.

The chain carries TRBV5-4 and TRBJ1-1, with TRBD1 identical over 7 bases. Germline V gene data show CDR1 as SGHNT and CDR2 as YYREEE (reference sequence). J was trimmed by 1 base and V by 4 bases; bases with no gene match: 10. This CDR3 has 16 residues. CDR3 sequence: CASSPGTAHPNTEAFF. Here the CDR3 DNA reads TGTGCCAGCAGCCCCGGGACAGCTCACCCGAACACTGAAGCTTTCTTT. The full variable domain, rest sourced from reference TRBV5-4 and TRBJ1-1, is ETGVTQSPTHLIKTRGQQVTLRCSSQSGHNTVSWYQQALGQGPQFIFQYYREEENGRGNFPPRFSGLQFPNYSSELNVNALELDDSALYLCASSPGTAHPNTEAFFGQGTRLTVV.

V and J are TRBV28 and TRBJ1-1; D perhaps matches TRBD1 (5 bases). The CDR3 contains 14 residues. Germline values: CDR1 MDHEN, CDR2 SYDVKM. V dropped 7 bases and J dropped 5 bases, with 17 bases sitting between them. CDR3: CASKTGQGWTEAFF. CDR3 nucleotides: TGTGCCAGCAAAACGGGCCAGGGCTGGACTGAAGCTTTCTTT.

The chain links TRBV5-1 to TRBJ1-2; 9 positions agree with TRBD1. Germline CDR1 reads SGHRS; CDR2 reads YFSETQ. CDR3 length: 15 residues. The ends lost 0 bases at V and 2 bases at J; junction bases unmatched: 2. CDR3 in amino acids: CASSLGGTGNYGYTF. The CDR3 DNA is TGCGCCAGCAGCTTGGGCGGGACAGGGAACTATGGCTACACCTTC. Supplemented by reference TRBV5-1 and TRBJ1-2, the full variable domain reads KAGVTQTPRYLIKTRGQQVTLSCSPISGHRSVSWYQQTPGQGLQFLFEYFSETQRNKGNFPGRFSGRQFSNSRSEMNVSTLELGDSALYLCASSLGGTGNYGYTFGSGTRLTVV.